These T cell receptor beta chains were read from a single sample in a study of cytomegalovirus exposure and HLA in healthy donors. The table came from immunoSEQ multiplex PCR; TCRdb's copy has only in-frame clones and leaves some out. The table includes 200,000 to 250,000 clones, roughly four fifths detected once. Sequencing was carried out using PBMCs. All receptors come from an older woman in good health and CMV-seropositive. Both conserved end residues are part of each CDR3. A D gene is named only where the DNA matches it firmly. Clone size, where shown, is once, few, many, or a class for clones that have expanded.

J	V	size	D	DNA	CDR3
TRBJ1-4	TRBV2	NA	NA	TGTGCCAGCAGTGAAGGGGCGGGCCCTTCTGAAAAACTGTTTTTT	CASSEGAGPSEKLFF
TRBJ1-1	TRBV29-1	NA	NA	TGCAGCGTTGAAACCCCGAGACACGGGGGTGAAGCTTTCTTT	CSVETPRHGGEAFF
TRBJ2-7	TRBV11-2	few	TRBD1	TGTGCCAGCAGCTTAGGTCCTTCCGGGACAGGGGAATACGAGCAGTACTTC	CASSLGPSGTGEYEQYF
TRBJ2-2	TRBV25-1	few	TRBD2	TGTGCCAGCAGTGAATTGGGACTAGCGGGAGCTTATACCGGGGAGCTGTTTTTT	CASSELGLAGAYTGELFF
TRBJ2-5	TRBV19	NA	NA	TGTGCCAGTAGTTCTCCCGCGGTAGTGTCAGGACAGTACCAAGAGACCCAGTACTTC	CASSSPAVVSGQYQETQYF
TRBJ2-7	TRBV6-5	NA	NA	TGTGCCAGCAGCTACTATACAGGGACCTACGAGCAGTACTTC	CASSYYTGTYEQYF
TRBJ1-1	TRBV6-1	NA	NA	TGTGCCAGCAAACTCGAGGCGCTGAACACTGAAGCTTTCTTT	CASKLEALNTEAFF
TRBJ1-5	TRBV5-6	few	NA	TGTGCCAGCAGCTTGGCGGGGGGGGGTAACAATCAGCCCCAGCATTTT	CASSLAGGGNNQPQHF
TRBJ2-7	TRBV5-1	once	NA	TGCGCCAGCAGTCGGGACTCCGGCTACGAGCAGTACTTC	CASSRDSGYEQYF
TRBJ2-3	TRBV7-6	NA	TRBD1	TGTGCCAGCAGCACCCGACAGGGGGTTAGTACAGATACGCAGTATTTT	CASSTRQGVSTDTQYF
TRBJ2-2	TRBV5-1	NA	TRBD1	TGCGCCAGCAGCAAGGACAGGACGGTGAACACCGGGGAGCTGTTTTTT	CASSKDRTVNTGELFF
TRBJ1-3	TRBV15	NA	TRBD1	TGTGCCACCAGCGTACTGAACAGGGGGCTTTCTGGAAACACCATATATTTT	CATSVLNRGLSGNTIYF
TRBJ2-2	TRBV5-1	NA	TRBD1	TGCGCCAGCAGCTTTCGACAGGGAAACACCGGGGAGCTGTTTTTT	CASSFRQGNTGELFF
TRBJ2-7	TRBV6-6	few	TRBD2	TGTGCCAGCAGCAAACTAGCGGGTATCTACGAGCAGTACTTC	CASSKLAGIYEQYF
TRBJ1-1	TRBV4-1	few	TRBD1	TGCGCCAGCAGCCCACGACAGGGAATCAACTCTGAAGCTTTCTTT	CASSPRQGINSEAFF
TRBJ2-3	TRBV19	NA	NA	TGTGCCAGTAGTAGCGCAGATACGCAGTATTTT	CASSSADTQYF
TRBJ2-7	TRBV7-3	NA	TRBD2	TGTGCCAGCAGCCACCTCGGGGTAGCGGGGTCCTACGAGCAGTACTTC	CASSHLGVAGSYEQYF
TRBJ2-3	TRBV10-3	NA	TRBD2	TGTGCCATCAGACTAGCGGGTAGCACAGATACGCAGTATTTT	CAIRLAGSTDTQYF
TRBJ2-7	TRBV19	few	NA	TGTGCCAGTAGTATCAGCCCTGACAGCTCCTACGAGCAGTACTTC	CASSISPDSSYEQYF
TRBJ1-2	TRBV6-1	NA	NA	TGTGCCAGCAGTGAATGGCCGGGCTACACCTTC	CASSEWPGYTF
TRBJ2-5	TRBV5-1	NA	NA	TGCGCCAGCAGCCGGTACCAAGAGACCCAGTACTTC	CASSRYQETQYF
TRBJ2-4	TRBV19	NA	NA	TGTGCCAGTAGTATTACTAGCAGCAAAAACATTCAGTACTTC	CASSITSSKNIQYF
TRBJ2-7	TRBV28	NA	TRBD2	TGTGCCAGCAGTTTATCTAGACTAGCGGGCTACGAGCAGTACTTC	CASSLSRLAGYEQYF
TRBJ1-2	TRBV19	NA	NA	TGTGCCAGTAGTATAGGTCCAGGCTATGGCTACACCTTC	CASSIGPGYGYTF
TRBJ1-1	TRBV5-1	once	NA	TGCGCCAGCAGCGTACAGGGAATGGACACTGAAGCTTTCTTT	CASSVQGMDTEAFF
TRBJ1-4	TRBV6-5	NA	NA	TGTGCCAGCAGCCTTCTGGAAAAACTGTTTTTT	CASSLLEKLFF
TRBJ1-1	TRBV5-1	NA	TRBD1	TGCGCCAGCAGCCCGGCCGGGACAGGGGATGGCACTGAAGCTTTCTTT	CASSPAGTGDGTEAFF
TRBJ1-3	TRBV28	NA	TRBD1	TGTGCCAGCCGTATTGGGACAGGCTCTGGAAACACCATATATTTT	CASRIGTGSGNTIYF
TRBJ2-2	TRBV5-5	NA	TRBD2	TGTGCCAGCAGCTTTTTAGCGGGAGAGACCGGGGAGCTGTTTTTT	CASSFLAGETGELFF
TRBJ2-7	TRBV7-6	NA	TRBD2	TGTGCCAGCAGCTCCCTACTAGCGGGAACCCTCGAGCAGTACTTC	CASSSLLAGTLEQYF
TRBJ1-1	TRBV30	NA	NA	TGTGCCTGGGGAAGAGGAACCACTGAAGCTTTCTTT	CAWGRGTTEAFF
TRBJ2-1	TRBV19	NA	TRBD2	TGTGCCAGTAGTTCAGCCAGCGGGAGCTCCTACAATGAGCAGTTCTTC	CASSSASGSSYNEQFF
TRBJ2-1	TRBV25-1	once	TRBD2	TGTGCCAGCAGGGCTAGCGGGCCCTACAATGAGCAGTTCTTC	CASRASGPYNEQFF
TRBJ2-3	TRBV5-1	NA	TRBD2	TGCGCCAGCAGCTTGGAACCCAATCGCCGACTAGCGGGATTTTCAGATACGCAGTATTTT	CASSLEPNRRLAGFSDTQYF
TRBJ1-1	TRBV29-1	few	NA	TGCAGCGTTTACGGGACATTCATGAACACTGAAGCTTTCTTT	CSVYGTFMNTEAFF
TRBJ2-7	TRBV19	NA	TRBD1	TGTGCCAGTAGTATCCGGGACAGGGGATACTACGAGCAGTACTTC	CASSIRDRGYYEQYF
TRBJ1-2	TRBV11-2	NA	NA	TGTGCCAGCAGCTTCGCATCCTTCCGGGTCGTGGTTGGCTACACCTTC	CASSFASFRVVVGYTF
TRBJ2-4	TRBV7-9	NA	NA	TGTGCCAGCAGCTTAGGCGCGGTTACCAAAAACATTCAGTACTTC	CASSLGAVTKNIQYF
TRBJ1-5	TRBV7-9	NA	NA	TGTTCCAGCAGCTCGGGGGGGAACAATCAGCCCCAGCATTTT	CSSSSGGNNQPQHF
TRBJ1-1	TRBV28	NA	NA	TGTGCCAGCGGATCAGGGTCAGTCAGGAACACTGAAGCTTTCTTT	CASGSGSVRNTEAFF
TRBJ2-3	TRBV12-5	NA	NA	TGTGCTAGTGGTTTGGGGGCGGGGAGCACAGATACGCAGTATTTT	CASGLGAGSTDTQYF
TRBJ2-1	TRBV27	NA	TRBD2	TGTGCCAGCAGTTTAGTATCCGGGGGGGCAGCCCAGTTCTTC	CASSLVSGGAAQFF
TRBJ2-2	TRBV6-6	NA	NA	TGTGCCAGCAGCCCAGGTCGTACCGGGGAGCTGTTTTTT	CASSPGRTGELFF